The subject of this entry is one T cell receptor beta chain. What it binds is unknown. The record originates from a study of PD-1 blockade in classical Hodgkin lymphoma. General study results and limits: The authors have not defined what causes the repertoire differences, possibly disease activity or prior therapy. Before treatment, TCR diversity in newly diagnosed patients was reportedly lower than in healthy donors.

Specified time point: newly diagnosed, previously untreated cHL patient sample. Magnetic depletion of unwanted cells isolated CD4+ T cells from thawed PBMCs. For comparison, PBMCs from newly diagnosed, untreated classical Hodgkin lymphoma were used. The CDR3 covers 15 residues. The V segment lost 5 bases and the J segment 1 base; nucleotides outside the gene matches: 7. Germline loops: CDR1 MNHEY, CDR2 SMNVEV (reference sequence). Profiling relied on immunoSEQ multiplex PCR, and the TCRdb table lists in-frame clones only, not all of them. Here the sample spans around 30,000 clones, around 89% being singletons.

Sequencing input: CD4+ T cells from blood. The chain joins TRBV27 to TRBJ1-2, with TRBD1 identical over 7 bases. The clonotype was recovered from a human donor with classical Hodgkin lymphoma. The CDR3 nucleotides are TGTGCCAGCAGTCCCCTGGGGACAGTTAACTATGGCTACACCTTC. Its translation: CASSPLGTVNYGYTF.